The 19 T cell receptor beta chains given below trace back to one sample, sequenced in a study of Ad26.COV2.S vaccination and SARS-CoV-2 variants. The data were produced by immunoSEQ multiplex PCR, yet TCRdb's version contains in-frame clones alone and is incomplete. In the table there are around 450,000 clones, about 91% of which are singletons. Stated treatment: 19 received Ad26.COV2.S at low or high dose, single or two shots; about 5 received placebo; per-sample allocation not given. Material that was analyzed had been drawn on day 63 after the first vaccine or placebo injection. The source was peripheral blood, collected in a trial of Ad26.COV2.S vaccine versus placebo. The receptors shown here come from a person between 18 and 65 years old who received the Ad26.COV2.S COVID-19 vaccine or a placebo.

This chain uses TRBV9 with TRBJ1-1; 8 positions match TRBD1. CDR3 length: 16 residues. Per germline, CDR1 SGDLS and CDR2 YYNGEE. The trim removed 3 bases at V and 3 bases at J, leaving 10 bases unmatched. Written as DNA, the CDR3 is TGTGCCAGCAGCGGCCGGGGCCGGACAGGGCACACTGAAGCTTTCTTT. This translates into CASSGRGRTGHTEAFF.

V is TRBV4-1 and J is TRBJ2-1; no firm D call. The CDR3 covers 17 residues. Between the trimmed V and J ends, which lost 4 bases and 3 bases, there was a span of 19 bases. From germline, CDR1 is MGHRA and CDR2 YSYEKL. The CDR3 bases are TGCGCCAGCAGCCGTCAAGGTCTAGTTCCTATCTACAATGAGCAGTTCTTC. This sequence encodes CASSRQGLVPIYNEQFF.

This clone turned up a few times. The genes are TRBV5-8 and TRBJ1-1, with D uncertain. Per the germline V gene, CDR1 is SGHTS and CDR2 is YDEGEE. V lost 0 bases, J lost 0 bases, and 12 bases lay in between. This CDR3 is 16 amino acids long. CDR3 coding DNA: TGTGCCAGCAGCTTGGGGGCAGTACCTATGAACACTGAAGCTTTCTTT. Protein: CASSLGAVPMNTEAFF.

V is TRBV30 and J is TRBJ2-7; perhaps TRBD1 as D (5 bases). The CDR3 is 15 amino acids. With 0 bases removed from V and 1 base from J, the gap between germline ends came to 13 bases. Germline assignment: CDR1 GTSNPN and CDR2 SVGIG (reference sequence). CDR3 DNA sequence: TGTGCCTGGAGTGTAGGGCAGGGCTATTCCTACGAGCAGTACTTC. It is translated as CAWSVGQGYSYEQYF.

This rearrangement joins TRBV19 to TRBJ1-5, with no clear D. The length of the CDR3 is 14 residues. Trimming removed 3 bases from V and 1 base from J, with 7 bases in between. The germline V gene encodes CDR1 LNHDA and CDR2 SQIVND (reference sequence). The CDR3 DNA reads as TGTGCCAGTAGTATCATCCCGAGCAATCAGCCCCAGCATTTT. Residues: CASSIIPSNQPQHF.

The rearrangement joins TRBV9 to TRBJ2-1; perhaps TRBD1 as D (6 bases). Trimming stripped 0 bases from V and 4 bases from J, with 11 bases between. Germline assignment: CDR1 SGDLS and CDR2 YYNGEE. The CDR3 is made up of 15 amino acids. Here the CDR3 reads CASSVVAGDYNEQFF. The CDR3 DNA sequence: TGTGCCAGCAGCGTAGTGGCAGGGGATTACAATGAGCAGTTCTTC.

The CDR3 sequence is CATSGAPNSPLHF. CDR3 coding DNA: TGTGCCACCAGTGGTGCCCCTAATTCACCCCTCCACTTT. The rearrangement joins TRBV15 to TRBJ1-6; no reliable D call. The CDR3 contains 13 residues. Germline V gene data show CDR1 as LNHNV and CDR2 as YYDKDF (reference sequence). V dropped 6 bases and J dropped 6 bases, with 9 bases sitting between them. Drawing the rest from reference TRBV15 and TRBJ1-6, the complete variable domain is DAMVIQNPRYQVTQFGKPVTLSCSQTLNHNVMYWYQQKSSQAPKLLFHYYDKDFNNEADTPDNFQSRRPNTSFCFLDIRSPGLGDTAMYLCATSGAPNSPLHFGNGTRLTVT.

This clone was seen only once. The CDR3 loop reads CASSQAGDTQYF. As DNA, the CDR3 is TGTGCCAGCAGCCAAGCAGGAGATACGCAGTATTTT. This sequence joins TRBV6-2 or TRBV6-3 and TRBJ2-3, with D unresolved. From germline, CDR1 is MNHEY and CDR2 SVGEGT. The CDR3 consists of 12 residues. The ends were cut back, 6 bases at V and 5 bases at J, with 9 bases in the middle.

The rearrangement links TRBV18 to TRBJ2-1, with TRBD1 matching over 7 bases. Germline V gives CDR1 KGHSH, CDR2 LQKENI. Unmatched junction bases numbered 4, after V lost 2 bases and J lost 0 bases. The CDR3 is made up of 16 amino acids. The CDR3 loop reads CASSPTRDSSYNEQFF. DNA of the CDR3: TGTGCCAGCTCACCAACCCGGGACAGCTCCTACAATGAGCAGTTCTTC. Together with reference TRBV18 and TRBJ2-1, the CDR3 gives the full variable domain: NAGVMQNPRHLVRRRGQEARLRCSPMKGHSHVYWYRQLPEEGLKFMVYLQKENIIDESGMPKERFSAEFPKEGPSILRIQQVVRGDSAAYFCASSPTRDSSYNEQFFGPGTRLTVL.

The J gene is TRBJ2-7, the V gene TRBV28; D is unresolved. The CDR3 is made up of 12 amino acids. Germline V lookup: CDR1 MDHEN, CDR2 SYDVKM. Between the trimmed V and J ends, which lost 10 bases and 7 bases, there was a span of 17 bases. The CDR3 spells CATRTPSREQYF. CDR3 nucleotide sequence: TGTGCCACCCGGACCCCCTCGAGGGAGCAGTACTTC.

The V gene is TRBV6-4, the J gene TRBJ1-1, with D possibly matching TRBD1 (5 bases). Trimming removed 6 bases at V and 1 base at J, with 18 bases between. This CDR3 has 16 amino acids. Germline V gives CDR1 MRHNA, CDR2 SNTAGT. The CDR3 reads CASSEGFWDPNTEAFF. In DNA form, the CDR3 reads TGTGCCAGCAGCGAGGGGTTTTGGGATCCGAACACTGAAGCTTTCTTT.

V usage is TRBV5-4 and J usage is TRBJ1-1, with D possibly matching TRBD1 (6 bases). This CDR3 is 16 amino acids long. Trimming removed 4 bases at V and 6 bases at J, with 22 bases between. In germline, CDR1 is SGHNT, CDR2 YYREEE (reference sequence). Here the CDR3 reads CASSPPSGHLGSEAFF. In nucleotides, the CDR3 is TGTGCCAGCAGCCCACCTTCGGGACATCTTGGCTCTGAAGCTTTCTTT. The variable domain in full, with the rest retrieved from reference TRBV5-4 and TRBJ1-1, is ETGVTQSPTHLIKTRGQQVTLRCSSQSGHNTVSWYQQALGQGPQFIFQYYREEENGRGNFPPRFSGLQFPNYSSELNVNALELDDSALYLCASSPPSGHLGSEAFFGQGTRLTVV.

This CDR3 is CASIPTSGSPQETQYF. CDR3 coding DNA: TGTGCCAGCATCCCAACCTCCGGGAGCCCACAAGAGACCCAGTACTTC. V usage is TRBV6-6 and J usage is TRBJ2-5, with TRBD2 as a possible D gene (6 bases). CDR3 length: 16 residues. Germline CDR1 reads MNHNY; CDR2 reads SVGAGI (reference sequence). Trimming cost V 7 bases and J 2 bases, with 20 bases left between them.

CDR3 DNA: TGTGCCAGCAGCTTAGGGGGGCCCGGGGCCAACGTCCTGACTTTC. It translates to CASSLGGPGANVLTF. V gene TRBV7-9 combines with J gene TRBJ2-6, with D perhaps TRBD1 (6 bases). CDR1 SEHNR and CDR2 FQNEAQ come from the germline V gene (reference sequence). Trimming took 1 base from V and 4 from J, leaving 8 bases between them. The CDR3 totals 15 residues.

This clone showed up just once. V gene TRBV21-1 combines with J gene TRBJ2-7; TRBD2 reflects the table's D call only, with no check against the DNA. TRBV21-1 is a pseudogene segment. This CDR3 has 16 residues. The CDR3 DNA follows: TGTGCCAGCAGCAAATCGGTGCTAGCGGGCTCCTACGAGCAGTACGTC. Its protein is CASSKSVLAGSYEQYV.

CDR3 DNA sequence: TGCGCCAGCAGCCATGGCACAGGGGGCTATGGCTACACCTTC. Translation gives CASSHGTGGYGYTF. The J gene is TRBJ1-2, the V gene TRBV5-1; 8 bases map to TRBD1. CDR1 and CDR2 from the germline V gene are SGHRS and YFSETQ. This CDR3 has 14 residues. V was clipped by 4 bases and J by 4 bases; unmatched bases: 6.

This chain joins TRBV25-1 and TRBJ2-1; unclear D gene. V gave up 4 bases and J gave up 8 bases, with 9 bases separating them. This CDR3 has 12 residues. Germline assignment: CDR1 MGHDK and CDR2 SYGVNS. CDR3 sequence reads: CASSGNEDEQFF. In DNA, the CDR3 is TGTGCCAGCAGTGGGAATGAGGATGAGCAGTTCTTC. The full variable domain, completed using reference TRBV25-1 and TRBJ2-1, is EADIYQTPRYLVIGTGKKITLECSQTMGHDKMYWYQQDPGMELHLIHYSYGVNSTEKGDLSSESTVSRIRTEHFPLTLESARPSHTSQYLCASSGNEDEQFFGPGTRLTVL.

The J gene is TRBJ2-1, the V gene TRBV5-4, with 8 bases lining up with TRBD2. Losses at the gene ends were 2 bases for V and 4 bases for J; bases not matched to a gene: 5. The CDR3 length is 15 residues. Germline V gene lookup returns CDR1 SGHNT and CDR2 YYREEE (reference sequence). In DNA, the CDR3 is TGTGCCAGCAGCTTCGAGACTAGCGTTTACAATGAGCAGTTCTTC. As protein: CASSFETSVYNEQFF.

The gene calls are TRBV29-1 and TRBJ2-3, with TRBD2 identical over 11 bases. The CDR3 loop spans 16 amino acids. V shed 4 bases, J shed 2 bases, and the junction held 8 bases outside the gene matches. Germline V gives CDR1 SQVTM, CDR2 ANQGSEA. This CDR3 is CSVVTSGSAVTDTQYF. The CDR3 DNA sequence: TGCAGCGTTGTTACTAGCGGGAGTGCCGTCACAGATACGCAGTATTTT.